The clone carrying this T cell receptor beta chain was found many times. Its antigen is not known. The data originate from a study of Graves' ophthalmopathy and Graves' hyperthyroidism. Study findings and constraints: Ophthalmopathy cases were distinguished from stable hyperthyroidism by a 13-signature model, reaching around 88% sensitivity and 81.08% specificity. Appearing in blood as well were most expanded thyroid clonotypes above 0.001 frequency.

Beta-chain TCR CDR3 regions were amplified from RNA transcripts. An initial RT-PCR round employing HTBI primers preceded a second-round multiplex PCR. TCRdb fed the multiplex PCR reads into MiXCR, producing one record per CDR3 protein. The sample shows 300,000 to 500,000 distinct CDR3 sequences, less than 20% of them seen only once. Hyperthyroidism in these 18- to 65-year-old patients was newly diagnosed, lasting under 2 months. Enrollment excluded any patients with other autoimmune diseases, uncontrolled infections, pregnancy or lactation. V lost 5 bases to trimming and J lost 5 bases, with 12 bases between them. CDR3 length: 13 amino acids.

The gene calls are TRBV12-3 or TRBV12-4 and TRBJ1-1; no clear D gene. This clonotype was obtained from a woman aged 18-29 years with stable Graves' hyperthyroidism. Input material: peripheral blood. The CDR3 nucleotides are TGTGCCAGCAGTCCGGGGTCGGGAACTGAAGCTTTCTTT. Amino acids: CASSPGSGTEAFF.